The rows below give T cell receptor beta chains drawn from one sample of a study of OX40 agonist ivuxolimab in advanced cancers. Clones were sequenced by immunoSEQ multiplex PCR, and TCRdb holds only the in-frame ones, with some missing. The table lists about 70,000 clones, about 91% of them singletons. This sample comprised CD4+ or CD8+ T cells sorted from blood, obtained in a trial of the OX40 agonist ivuxolimab. The source is an adult with an advanced solid tumor such as melanoma, head and neck, liver or kidney cancer. Both conserved end residues are part of each CDR3. The D gene is left open where the match is weak. Rows give clone size only sometimes, using once, few, many, or a class for an expanded clone.

TRBJ2-2	.	TRBV10-1	13	.	TGCGCCAGCAGTGAGTCGCGGACCGGGGAGCTGTTTTTT	CASSESRTGELFF
TRBJ2-1	TRBD2	TRBV2	15	few	TGTGCCAGCAGACTCCTAGCGGGAGCCGGAAATGAGCAGTTCTTC	CASRLLAGAGNEQFF
TRBJ1-5	.	TRBV12-5	8	.	TGTGCTCGAAGGCCCCAGCATTTT	CARRPQHF
TRBJ1-4	TRBD1	TRBV5-4	15	.	TGTGCCAGCAGCCTAGGACAGGGCAGGAATGAAAAACTGTTTTTT	CASSLGQGRNEKLFF
TRBJ1-3	.	TRBV18	14	.	TGTGCCAGCTCACCATCGGCCAGGTTGGACACCATATATTTT	CASSPSARLDTIYF
TRBJ1-1	TRBD1	TRBV6-6	14	few	TGTGCCAGCGGGGCAGGGGGGGGAAACACTGAAGCTTTCTTT	CASGAGGGNTEAFF
TRBJ2-7	.	TRBV6-1	14	.	TGTGCCAGCAGTGAAGGGGGACTTTCCTACGAGCAGTACTTC	CASSEGGLSYEQYF
TRBJ1-1	.	TRBV9	15	few	TGTGCCAGCAGCGTAGCGGGGAATGGGTACACTGAAGCTTTCTTT	CASSVAGNGYTEAFF
TRBJ2-3	TRBD1	TRBV11-2	15	.	TGTGCCAGCAGCCCCTGGACAGGGGGCACAGATACGCAGTATTTT	CASSPWTGGTDTQYF
TRBJ2-3	.	TRBV6-1	12	.	TGTGCCAGCAGCGACTCCTCCAATACGCAGTATTTT	CASSDSSNTQYF
TRBJ2-1	TRBD1	TRBV5-1	19	.	TGCGCCAGCAGCCCCCGGGGACAGGGGGCACTTAGCTCCTACAATGAGCAGTTCTTC	CASSPRGQGALSSYNEQFF
TRBJ1-2	.	TRBV27	12	once	TGTGCCAGCTCAGAGTATGGCTATGGCTACACCTTC	CASSEYGYGYTF
TRBJ2-7	TRBD2	TRBV5-1	15	few	TGCGCCAGCAGCTTGGTAGCGGGAGTAAGATACGAGCAGTACTTC	CASSLVAGVRYEQYF
TRBJ2-7	TRBD2	TRBV7-8	15	.	TGTGCCAGCAGCTCAGGACTAGCGGCTTATTACGAGCAGTACTTC	CASSSGLAAYYEQYF
TRBJ1-2	TRBD1	TRBV4-1	16	.	TGCGCCAGCAGCCAAATCGGGACAGGGGGAAACTATGGCTACACCTTC	CASSQIGTGGNYGYTF
TRBJ2-2	.	TRBV5-1	14	.	TGCGCCAGCAGTTTGACAACGAACACCGGGGAGCTGTTTTTT	CASSLTTNTGELFF
TRBJ2-3	.	TRBV15	13	.	TGTGCCACCAGCAGAGATTGGAGAGATACGCAGTATTTT	CATSRDWRDTQYF
TRBJ1-2	TRBD1	TRBV29-1	12	.	TGCAGCGTTTCCGGGACAGGGTATGTCTTCACCTTC	CSVSGTGYVFTF
TRBJ2-5	.	TRBV5-1	14	.	TGCGCCAGCAGCTTGGAGGGACAAAAAGAGACCCAGTACTTC	CASSLEGQKETQYF
TRBJ2-2	TRBD2	TRBV10-1	19	.	TGCGCCAGCAGCGCGGGACTAGCGGGAGGAGTGCGTAGCACCGGGGAGCTGTTTTTT	CASSAGLAGGVRSTGELFF
TRBJ2-7	.	TRBV5-1	11	few	TGCGCCAGCAGCTTAAACTACGAGCAGTACTTC	CASSLNYEQYF
TRBJ1-2	.	TRBV5-6	14	.	TGTGCCAGCAGCCCAAGGGCATATAACTATGGCTACACCTTC	CASSPRAYNYGYTF
TRBJ1-2	.	TRBV28	15	.	TGTGCCAGCAGTTTGGCCAGGGAGGCTAACTATGGCTACACCTTC	CASSLAREANYGYTF
TRBJ2-5	TRBD2	TRBV7-9	13	.	TGTGCCAGCACCCCTAGCGGGGGAGAGACCCAGTACTTC	CASTPSGGETQYF
TRBJ2-7	.	TRBV5-6	12	.	TGTGCCAGCAGCGGGAGGTCCTACGAGCAGTACTTC	CASSGRSYEQYF
TRBJ1-4	.	TRBV14	15	.	TGTGCCAGCAGCCACAGGGACCGCGCGAGGGAAAAACTGTTTTTT	CASSHRDRAREKLFF
TRBJ1-1	.	TRBV2	13	.	TGTGCCAGCAGCCGACAGGTCAACACTGAAGCTTTCTTT	CASSRQVNTEAFF
TRBJ1-1	.	TRBV7-9	16	.	TGTGCCAGCAGCCAATGGAACCTCGTGGCGGGCACTGAAGCTTTCTTT	CASSQWNLVAGTEAFF
TRBJ2-7	TRBD2	TRBV28	16	few	TGTGCCAGCAGCTACCGAGCGGGAGGTAGCTCCTACGAGCAGTACTTC	CASSYRAGGSSYEQYF
TRBJ2-3	.	TRBV11-2	13	.	TGTGCCAGCAGCTTAGTTTCCACAGATACGCAGTATTTT	CASSLVSTDTQYF
TRBJ2-1	.	TRBV21-1	16	.	TGTGCCAGCAGCAAAGGGACTAGCGGGGGGTACAATGAGCAGTTCTTC	CASSKGTSGGYNEQFF
TRBJ2-7	.	TRBV7-5	15	.	TGTGCCAGAAGCTTAGGGACCAAAAGCTCCTACGAGCAGTACTTC	CARSLGTKSSYEQYF
TRBJ1-3	.	TRBV18	13	.	TGTGCCAGCTCACCACCGGCTGGAAACACCATATATTTT	CASSPPAGNTIYF
TRBJ2-1	.	TRBV7-3	13	few	TGTGCCAGCAGCTTATTACAGGCCGGTGAGCAGTTCTTC	CASSLLQAGEQFF
TRBJ2-3	.	TRBV10-1	15	.	TGCGCCAGCAGTGAGACTGGAGGGAATAAGGATACGCAGTATTTT	CASSETGGNKDTQYF
TRBJ2-3	.	TRBV6-1	12	.	TGTGCCAGCAGCTGGGGCACAGATACGCAGTATTTT	CASSWGTDTQYF
TRBJ1-4	.	TRBV5-4	18	.	TGTGCCAGCAGCCCATTACCTCAGGGACTCACAACTAATGAAAAACTGTTTTTT	CASSPLPQGLTTNEKLFF